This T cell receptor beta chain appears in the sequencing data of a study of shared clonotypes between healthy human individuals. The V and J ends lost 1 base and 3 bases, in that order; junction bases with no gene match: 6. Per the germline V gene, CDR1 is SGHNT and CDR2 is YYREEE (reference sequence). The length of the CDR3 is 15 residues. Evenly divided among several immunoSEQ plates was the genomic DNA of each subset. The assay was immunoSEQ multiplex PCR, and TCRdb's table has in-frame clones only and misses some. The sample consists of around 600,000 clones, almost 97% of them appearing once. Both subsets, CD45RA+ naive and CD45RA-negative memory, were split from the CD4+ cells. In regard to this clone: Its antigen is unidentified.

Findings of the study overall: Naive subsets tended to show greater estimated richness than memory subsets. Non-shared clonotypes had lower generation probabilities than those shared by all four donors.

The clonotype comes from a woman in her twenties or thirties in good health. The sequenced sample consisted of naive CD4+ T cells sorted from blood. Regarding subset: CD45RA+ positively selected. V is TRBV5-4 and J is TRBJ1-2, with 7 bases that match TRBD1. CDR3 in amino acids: CASSLQTGADYGYTF. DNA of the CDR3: TGTGCCAGCAGCTTGCAAACAGGGGCGGACTATGGCTACACCTTC. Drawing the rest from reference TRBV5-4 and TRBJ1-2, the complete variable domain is ETGVTQSPTHLIKTRGQQVTLRCSSQSGHNTVSWYQQALGQGPQFIFQYYREEENGRGNFPPRFSGLQFPNYSSELNVNALELDDSALYLCASSLQTGADYGYTFGSGTRLTVV.